What follows is one T cell receptor (beta chain) and its context. The antigen is unknown. When replicate PCRs were run on sorted subsets, they used around 200 ng DNA, about 31,000 T cell genomes. Sequencing was performed with immunoSEQ multiplex PCR; in TCRdb, only in-frame clones are kept and a portion is missing. This sample has 1.5 million to 2.5 million clones, with about 95% found just once. The record originates from a study of shared clonotypes between healthy human individuals. V lost 0 bases, J lost 7 bases, and 4 bases stayed unmatched. The germline CDR1 and CDR2 sequences are LGHNA and YNFKEQ. The CDR3 runs to 14 residues. Naive CD8 cells lacked CD45RO, underwent positive selection for CCR7 and left out terminally differentiated effector memory CD45RA+ cells. Study-wide results and caveats: Clonotype sharing among donors was expected to depend on sequencing depth. Larger richness was generally estimated for naive than memory subsets. What rarefaction showed was incomplete sorted-subset sequencing despite large depth.

The sample consisted of naive CD8+ T cells sorted from blood. The source is a man aged 18 to 30 in good health. This sequence joins TRBV4-2 and TRBJ1-2, with 8 nucleotides matching TRBD1. CDR3 amino acids: CASSQDGQGSGYTF. The CDR3, as DNA: TGTGCCAGCAGCCAAGACGGACAGGGCAGTGGCTACACCTTC.